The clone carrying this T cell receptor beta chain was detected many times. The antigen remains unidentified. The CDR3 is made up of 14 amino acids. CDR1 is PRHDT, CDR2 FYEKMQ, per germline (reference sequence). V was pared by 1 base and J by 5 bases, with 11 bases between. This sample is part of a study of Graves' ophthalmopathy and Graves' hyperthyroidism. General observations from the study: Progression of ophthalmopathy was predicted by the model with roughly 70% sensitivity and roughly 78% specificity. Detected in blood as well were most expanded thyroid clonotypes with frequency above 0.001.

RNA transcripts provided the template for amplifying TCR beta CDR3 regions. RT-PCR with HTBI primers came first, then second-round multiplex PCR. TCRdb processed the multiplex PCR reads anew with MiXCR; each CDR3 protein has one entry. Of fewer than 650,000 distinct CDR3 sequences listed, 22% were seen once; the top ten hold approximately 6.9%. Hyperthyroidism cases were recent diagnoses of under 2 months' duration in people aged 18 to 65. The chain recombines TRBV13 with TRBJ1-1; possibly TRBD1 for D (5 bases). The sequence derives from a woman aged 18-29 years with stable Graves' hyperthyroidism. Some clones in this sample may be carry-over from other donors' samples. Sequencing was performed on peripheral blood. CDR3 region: CASSLAGVETEAFF. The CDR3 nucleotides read TGTGCCAGCAGCTTAGCGGGGGTTGAGACTGAAGCTTTCTTT.